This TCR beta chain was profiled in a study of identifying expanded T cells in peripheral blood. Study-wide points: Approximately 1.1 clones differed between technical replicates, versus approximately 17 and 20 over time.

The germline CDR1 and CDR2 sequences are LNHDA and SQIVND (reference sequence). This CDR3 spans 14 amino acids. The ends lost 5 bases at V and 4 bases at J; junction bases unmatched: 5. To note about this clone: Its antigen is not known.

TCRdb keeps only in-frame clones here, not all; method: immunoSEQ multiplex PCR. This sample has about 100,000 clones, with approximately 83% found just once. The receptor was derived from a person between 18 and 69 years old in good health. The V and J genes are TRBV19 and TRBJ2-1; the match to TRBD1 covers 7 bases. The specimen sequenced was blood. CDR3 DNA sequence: TGTGCCAGTAGTGTCCGGGACAGATACAATGAGCAGTTCTTC. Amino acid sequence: CASSVRDRYNEQFF.